A selection of T cell receptor beta chains follows, all from one sample in a study of OX40 agonist ivuxolimab in advanced cancers. Measured with immunoSEQ multiplex PCR; TCRdb has only the in-frame clones, and not every one. This sample has under 90,000 clones, with around 83% found just once. The specimen comprised CD4+ or CD8+ T cells sorted from blood, sampled in a trial of the OX40 agonist ivuxolimab. The source is an adult with an advanced solid tumor such as melanoma, head and neck, liver or kidney cancer. CDR3s include the opening cysteine and the closing phenylalanine or tryptophan. A D gene is named only where the DNA matches it firmly. Some rows have no size entry. The others give once, few or many, or a class for an expanded clone.

J,size,D,V,DNA,CDR3
TRBJ2-3,-,TRBD2,TRBV6-5,TGTGCCAGCAGTTCGGGGGGGGGCACAGATACGCAGTATTTT,CASSSGGGTDTQYF
TRBJ2-3,-,-,TRBV9,TGTGCCAGCAGCGTAGAACCCCTGCAAACGCAGTATTTT,CASSVEPLQTQYF
TRBJ2-5,-,-,TRBV2,TGTGCCAGCAGTGGGCAGGGAGGAGAGACCCAGTACTTC,CASSGQGGETQYF
TRBJ2-5,-,-,TRBV6-5,TGTGCCAGCAGTTCGAGTACAGGGCGGGAGACCCAGTACTTC,CASSSSTGRETQYF
TRBJ1-6,once,-,TRBV6-1,TGTGCCAGCTGGCAGGGCAAGGGCTCACCCCTCCACTTT,CASWQGKGSPLHF
TRBJ1-5,few,-,TRBV6-1,TGTGCCAGCATGGCGGCGATCAATCAGCCCCAGCATTTT,CASMAAINQPQHF
TRBJ2-5,-,TRBD2,TRBV11-2,TGTGCCAGCAGCCCTAAGATAGCGGGGGGGCCGAGAAGGGAGACCCAGTACTTC,CASSPKIAGGPRRETQYF
TRBJ1-1,-,-,TRBV7-9,TGTGCCAGCAGCTCGCGTCGAGCAGGCACTGAAGCTTTCTTT,CASSSRRAGTEAFF
TRBJ1-5,-,-,TRBV19,TGTGCCAGTAGGGGACCCGGGGATCAGCCCCAGCATTTT,CASRGPGDQPQHF
TRBJ2-3,-,TRBD2,TRBV5-1,TGCGCCAGCAGCTGGGGACTAGCGGAGGATACGCAGTATTTT,CASSWGLAEDTQYF
TRBJ1-3,-,-,TRBV7-2,TGTGCCAGCAGCTTAGAGGGGCTTGGAAACACCATATATTTT,CASSLEGLGNTIYF
TRBJ2-5,few,TRBD2,TRBV7-2,TGTGCCAGCAGCTCTATACTAGCGGGGGGGCCCCGAGAGACCCAGTACTTC,CASSSILAGGPRETQYF
TRBJ1-2,-,-,TRBV7-2,TGTGCCAGCAGCTCGGCGGGGGGGCGACGCTATGGCTACACCTTC,CASSSAGGRRYGYTF
TRBJ2-5,-,-,TRBV7-2,TGTGCCAGCAGCTTATCCGGGATTCAAGAGACCCAGTACTTC,CASSLSGIQETQYF
TRBJ2-3,-,-,TRBV5-1,TGCGCCAGCAGCTTGAAGGACGGAGGCACAGATACGCAGTATTTT,CASSLKDGGTDTQYF
TRBJ1-2,few,-,TRBV5-1,TGCGCCAGCAGCTTGTTTAGTAGGGATCCATCGAATGGCTACACCTTC,CASSLFSRDPSNGYTF
TRBJ1-2,few,TRBD1,TRBV19,TGTGCCAGTAGTACTCCGACAGGGGTTAACTATGGCTACACCTTC,CASSTPTGVNYGYTF
TRBJ1-2,-,TRBD1,TRBV6-1,TGTGCCAGCAGTCCGCAAAAGGGACAGGGCTATGGCTACACCTTC,CASSPQKGQGYGYTF
TRBJ1-1,-,-,TRBV14,TGTGCCAGCAGCCAAGACCTTGGGGGGGGCACTGAAGCTTTCTTT,CASSQDLGGGTEAFF
TRBJ1-2,-,TRBD1,TRBV5-4,TGTGCCAGCAGCCTGGGAGGGGACAGGGCAAACTATGGCTACACCTTC,CASSLGGDRANYGYTF
TRBJ1-2,-,-,TRBV15,TGTGCCACCAGCAGAGATCGGGACCAGCATGGCGGCTACACCTTC,CATSRDRDQHGGYTF
TRBJ1-4,-,-,TRBV28,TGTGCCAGCAGCAAATGGGGCGGGGGGCTCGAAAAACTGTTTTTT,CASSKWGGGLEKLFF
TRBJ1-2,-,TRBD1,TRBV6-6,TGTGCCAGCGCTCAGGCAGGGGGCGGTGGCTACACCTTC,CASAQAGGGGYTF
TRBJ2-5,few,TRBD1,TRBV7-9,TGTGCCAGCAGCCAACAGGGGCAGGTCCGGGAGACCCAGTACTTC,CASSQQGQVRETQYF
TRBJ1-3,-,-,TRBV5-1,TGCGCCAGCAGCTTGAGTGGGGACGGACGAAACACCATATATTTT,CASSLSGDGRNTIYF
TRBJ2-3,-,TRBD2,TRBV5-1,TGCGCCAGCAGCATATGGGGGCTAGCGGGGGTATCAAACACAGATACGCAGTATTTT,CASSIWGLAGVSNTDTQYF
TRBJ2-1,-,-,TRBV18,TGTGCCAGCTCACCATCAGGACAGTCCTACAATGAGCAGTTCTTC,CASSPSGQSYNEQFF
TRBJ2-1,-,-,TRBV19,TGTGCCAGTAGTATAGAACAGCCCAATGAGCAGGTCTTC,CASSIEQPNEQVF
TRBJ1-4,-,TRBD1,TRBV6-5,TGTGCCAGCAGTGCCCAGACAGGGAGGAATGAAAAACTGTTTTTT,CASSAQTGRNEKLFF
TRBJ2-1,few,TRBD2,TRBV18,TGTGCCAGCTCAGCTACTAGCGGGGGGCGCAATGAGCAGTTCTTC,CASSATSGGRNEQFF
TRBJ2-5,-,TRBD2,TRBV28,TGTGCCAGCAGTGATAGCGGGGCGGGACAAGAGACCCAGTACTTC,CASSDSGAGQETQYF
TRBJ2-2,-,TRBD1,TRBV6-6,TGTGCCAGTAGAGAACAGGGGACCGGGGAGCTGTTTTTT,CASREQGTGELFF
TRBJ2-5,-,TRBD2,TRBV18,TGTGCCAGCTCCCCGGGACTAGCGGGGGTAGAGACCCAGTACTTC,CASSPGLAGVETQYF
TRBJ1-4,few,TRBD1,TRBV7-6,TGTGCCAGCAGCACGACAGGGGGCGGGGGTGAAAAACTGTTTTTT,CASSTTGGGGEKLFF
TRBJ1-1,-,-,TRBV14,TGTGCCAGCAGCCAACCCGGGATGAACACTGAAGCTTTCTTT,CASSQPGMNTEAFF
TRBJ1-2,-,-,TRBV30,TGTGCCTGGAGTGCTACCAGGGTCTTATATGGCTACACCTTC,CAWSATRVLYGYTF
TRBJ1-4,-,TRBD1,TRBV25-1,TGTGCCAGCAGTGAGTCGGCAGGGGGCTATTCTCGGAAACTGTTTTTT,CASSESAGGYSRKLFF
TRBJ1-3,-,TRBD1,TRBV19,TGTGCCAGTAGGATGACAGGGGGCTCTGGAAACACCATATATTTT,CASRMTGGSGNTIYF
TRBJ2-3,once,TRBD1,TRBV10-1,TGCGCCAGCATACGAGACGACAGGGCCCATAGCACAGATACGCAGTATTTT,CASIRDDRAHSTDTQYF
TRBJ1-1,-,-,TRBV6-1,TGTGCCAGCAGGTCCGACACTGAAGCTTTCTTT,CASRSDTEAFF
TRBJ2-1,-,TRBD2,TRBV5-1,TGCGCCAGTAACCCCGGGCCGGGACTAGGTTCCTACAATGAGCAGTTCTTC,CASNPGPGLGSYNEQFF
TRBJ1-2,-,TRBD1,TRBV19,TGTGCCAGTAGTAACCGGGACAGGGGAGAGAGCTATGGCTACACCTTC,CASSNRDRGESYGYTF
TRBJ1-3,-,-,TRBV6-6,TGTGCCAGCAGTTTCGGAACGGGCTCTGGAAACACCATATATTTT,CASSFGTGSGNTIYF
TRBJ2-7,-,-,TRBV11-1,TGTGCCAGCAGCTCAGGGTTCCGGGCGCTCGAGCAGTACTTC,CASSSGFRALEQYF
TRBJ1-3,-,-,TRBV6-1,TGTGCCAGCAGCTTAGAACGGGGGATTAGAAACACCATATATTTT,CASSLERGIRNTIYF
TRBJ2-3,-,TRBD2,TRBV10-2,TGCGCCAGCAGTGACGGCGGGGGGCGCACAGATACGCAGTATTTT,CASSDGGGRTDTQYF
TRBJ2-1,-,TRBD1,TRBV5-6,TGTGCCAGCAGCTTTGACCGGGACAGGAGGCGGGGTGAGCAGTTCTTC,CASSFDRDRRRGEQFF
TRBJ2-7,-,-,TRBV19,TGTGCCAGTAGTATACGTGGACCCCTCTCCTACGAGCAGTACTTC,CASSIRGPLSYEQYF
TRBJ2-3,-,-,TRBV5-4,TGTGCCAGCAGCTTGAGGAGCACGGGCACAGATACGCAGTATTTT,CASSLRSTGTDTQYF